This is a list of T cell receptor beta chains from one sample in a study of OX40 agonist ivuxolimab in advanced cancers. The data were produced by immunoSEQ multiplex PCR, yet TCRdb's version contains in-frame clones alone and is incomplete. The repertoire includes about 69,000 clones, 90% of them detected once, and 10% to 13% sits in the top ten. The sample consisted of CD4+ or CD8+ T cells sorted from blood, taken in a trial of the OX40 agonist ivuxolimab. The receptors here all came from an adult with an advanced solid tumor such as melanoma, head and neck, liver or kidney cancer. Both conserved end residues are part of each CDR3. A D gene is named only where the DNA matches it firmly. Some rows mark clone size as missing; the rest say once, few, many or name a class of expanded clone.

CDR3 protein	CDR3 DNA	V gene	J gene	CDR3 length	clone size	D gene
CASSFTTGRDDEQYF	TGCGCCAGCAGCTTTACGACAGGGCGAGACGACGAGCAGTACTTC	TRBV5-1	TRBJ2-7	15	once	TRBD1
CASSRLGGPYGYTF	TGTGCCAGCAGCAGACTTGGGGGCCCCTATGGCTACACCTTC	TRBV27	TRBJ1-2	14	.	.
CASKPSLGLAGETQYF	TGTGCCAGCAAGCCTTCGCTCGGACTAGCGGGGGAGACCCAGTACTTC	TRBV28	TRBJ2-5	16	.	TRBD2
CASSQDLWASGRAGADTQYF	TGCGCCAGCAGCCAAGATTTGTGGGCTAGCGGGAGGGCCGGGGCAGATACGCAGTATTTT	TRBV4-1	TRBJ2-3	20	.	TRBD2
CASSPQGQGYGYTF	TGTGCCAGCAGCCCTCAGGGGCAGGGCTATGGCTACACCTTC	TRBV7-6	TRBJ1-2	14	.	.
CASSLGGAREGYNEQFF	TGTGCCAGCAGCTTAGGGGGTGCGCGGGAGGGCTACAATGAGCAGTTCTTC	TRBV11-2	TRBJ2-1	17	.	TRBD2
CASSVAGKQYEQYF	TGCGCCAGCAGTGTTGCGGGAAAGCAATACGAGCAGTACTTC	TRBV10-2	TRBJ2-7	14	.	.
CASSLMTGELFF	TGTGCCAGCAGTCTGATGACCGGGGAGCTGTTTTTT	TRBV28	TRBJ2-2	12	.	.
CATSRDKGGEYNEQFF	TGTGCCACCAGCAGAGATAAGGGGGGAGAATACAATGAGCAGTTCTTC	TRBV15	TRBJ2-1	16	.	.
CASSLEQVIGTEAFF	TGCGCCAGCAGCTTGGAACAGGTTATTGGCACTGAAGCTTTCTTT	TRBV5-1	TRBJ1-1	15	.	.
CASSRGRNQPQHF	TGTGCCAGCAGTCGAGGGAGAAATCAGCCCCAGCATTTT	TRBV27	TRBJ1-5	13	once	.
CASSLFTGGPKTEQFF	TGTGCCAGCAGTTTATTCACGGGGGGTCCGAAGACTGAGCAGTTCTTC	TRBV27	TRBJ2-1	16	.	TRBD2
CASSAGQQVWRNQPQHF	TGTGCCAGTAGTGCGGGACAGCAGGTGTGGCGCAATCAGCCCCAGCATTTT	TRBV19	TRBJ1-5	17	.	TRBD1
CASRFPGGRIINEQFF	TGTGCAAGTCGCTTCCCCGGGGGCCGTATAATCAATGAGCAGTTCTTC	TRBV12-2	TRBJ2-1	16	.	.
CSVGGLAGGYEQYF	TGCAGCGTTGGGGGACTAGCGGGAGGTTACGAGCAGTACTTC	TRBV29-1	TRBJ2-7	14	.	TRBD2
CAWKRGGDTEAFF	TGTGCCTGGAAAAGGGGGGGGGACACTGAAGCTTTCTTT	TRBV30	TRBJ1-1	13	.	.
CASSLDRGDTQYF	TGCGCCAGCAGCTTGGACAGGGGAGATACGCAGTATTTT	TRBV5-1	TRBJ2-3	13	.	TRBD1